This T cell receptor beta chain appears in the sequencing data of a study of blood T cell repertoires in COVID-19. Libraries were prepared by immunoSEQ multiplex PCR; TCRdb keeps only in-frame clonotypes and omits some of them. The table records 170,000 or so clones, 88% of them present only once. The specimen sequenced was PBMCs or T cells enriched from blood (not recorded which). The source is a young woman who had recovered from COVID-19.

CDR3 residues: CASSPRGQGTEAFF. The CDR3 DNA follows: TGTGCCAGCAGCCCAAGGGGTCAGGGGACTGAAGCTTTCTTT. The genes are TRBV11-2 and TRBJ1-1; TRBD1 might be the D (6 bases). Germline V lookup: CDR1 SGHAT, CDR2 FQNNGV. CDR3 length: 14 residues. V lost 5 bases and J 5 bases, leaving 15 bases between the germline ends.